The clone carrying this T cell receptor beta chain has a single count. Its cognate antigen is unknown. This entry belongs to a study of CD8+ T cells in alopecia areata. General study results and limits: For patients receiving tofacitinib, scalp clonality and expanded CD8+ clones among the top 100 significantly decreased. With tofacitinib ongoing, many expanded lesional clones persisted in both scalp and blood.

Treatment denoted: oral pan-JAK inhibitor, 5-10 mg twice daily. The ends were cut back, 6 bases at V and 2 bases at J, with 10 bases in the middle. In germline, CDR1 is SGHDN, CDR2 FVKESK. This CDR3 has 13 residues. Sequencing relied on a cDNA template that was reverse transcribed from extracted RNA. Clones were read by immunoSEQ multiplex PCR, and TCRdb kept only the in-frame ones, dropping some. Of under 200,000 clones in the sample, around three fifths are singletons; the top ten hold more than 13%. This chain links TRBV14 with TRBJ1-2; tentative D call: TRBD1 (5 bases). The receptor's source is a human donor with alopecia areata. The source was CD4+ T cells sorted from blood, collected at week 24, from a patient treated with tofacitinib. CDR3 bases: TGTGCCAGCAGTCGGGGCAGCAACTATGGCTACACCTTC. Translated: CASSRGSNYGYTF.